This T cell receptor beta chain stems from a study of Ad26.COV2.S vaccination and SARS-CoV-2 variants. Study-wide context: By the intramuscular route, Ad26.COV2.S was given once, or twice 56 days apart.

Sample treatment: about 20 received Ad26.COV2.S at low or high dose, single or two shots; about five received placebo; per-sample allocation not given. Collection of samples fell on day 63 after the first vaccine or placebo injection. Germline V gene data show CDR1 as SGHNT and CDR2 as YYREEE (reference sequence). The CDR3 totals 14 residues. The ends were cut back, 2 bases at V and 6 bases at J, with 15 bases in the middle. Here immunoSEQ multiplex PCR was the method, and the copy in TCRdb shows in-frame clones only, minus some. This sample has about half a million clones, with roughly nine tenths found just once.

The sequences come from peripheral blood, collected in a trial of Ad26.COV2.S vaccine versus placebo. This TCR was sampled from a person between 18 and 60 years old who received the Ad26.COV2.S COVID-19 vaccine or a placebo. The genes are TRBV5-4 and TRBJ2-7; possible D gene TRBD1, 5 bases. The CDR3 here is CASSFSMGPGEQYF. The CDR3 DNA is TGTGCCAGCAGCTTTAGTATGGGGCCTGGCGAGCAGTACTTC.